This T cell receptor (beta chain) emerged from a study of T cell responses to AZD1222 COVID-19 vaccine. Background on the study: The analysis combined second doses at about 4 or about 12 weeks. Findings of the study overall: Two AZD1222 administrations were followed by greater Spike-specific TCR breadth and depth. Donors, mostly white British, included more females; clonal diversity was possibly underestimated.

Sequenced by immunoSEQ multiplex PCR; TCRdb stores in-frame clones only, minus some. The sample yields about 150,000 clones, roughly 90% seen once. As concerns this clone: Its antigen is unknown.

The specimen comprised peripheral blood, sampled on day 0 of AZD1222 vaccination. This TCR was recovered from an adult in good health.

CDR3 sequence reads: CASSQTGTGGPDTQYF. In DNA form, the CDR3 reads TGTGCCAGCTCTCAGACCGGGACAGGGGGCCCAGATACGCAGTATTTT. The V gene is TRBV18, the J gene TRBJ2-3; TRBD1 matches at 12 bases. J gave up 4 bases and V 6 bases, and 8 bases lay outside the gene matches. CDR1 and CDR2 from the germline V gene are KGHSH and LQKENI. There are 16 residues in the CDR3.